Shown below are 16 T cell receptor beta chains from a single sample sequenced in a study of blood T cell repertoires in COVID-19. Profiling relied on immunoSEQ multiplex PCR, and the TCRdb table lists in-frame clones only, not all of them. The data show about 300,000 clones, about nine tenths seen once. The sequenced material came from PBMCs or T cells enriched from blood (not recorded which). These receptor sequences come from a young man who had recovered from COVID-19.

The CDR3 is CASGLVPTLDRSARQETQYF. DNA of the CDR3: TGTGCTAGTGGTTTGGTACCTACCCTCGACAGGTCTGCTCGACAAGAGACCCAGTACTTC. J is TRBJ2-5 and V is TRBV12-5, with D possibly matching TRBD1 (6 bases). CDR3 length: 20 amino acids. V lost 0 bases and J lost 2, with 25 bases in between. The germline CDR1 and CDR2 sequences are LGHNT and FRNRAP.

In DNA form, the CDR3 reads TGTGCCAGCAGCTTGTTGGGCGGAGGGAACTACGAGCAGTACTTC. It is translated as CASSLLGGGNYEQYF. This chain connects TRBV5-4 to TRBJ2-7, with D possibly matching TRBD2 (6 bases). The germline V and J ends were trimmed by 1 base and 3 bases, with 14 bases remaining between them. The CDR3 runs 15 residues. Germline values: CDR1 SGHNT, CDR2 YYREEE (reference sequence).

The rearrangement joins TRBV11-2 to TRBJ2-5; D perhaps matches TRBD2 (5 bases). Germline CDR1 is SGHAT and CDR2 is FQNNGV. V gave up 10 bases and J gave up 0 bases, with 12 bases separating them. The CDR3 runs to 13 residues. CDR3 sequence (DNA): TGTGCCACGGCCCCGGGGAACCAAGAGACCCAGTACTTC. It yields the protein CATAPGNQETQYF.

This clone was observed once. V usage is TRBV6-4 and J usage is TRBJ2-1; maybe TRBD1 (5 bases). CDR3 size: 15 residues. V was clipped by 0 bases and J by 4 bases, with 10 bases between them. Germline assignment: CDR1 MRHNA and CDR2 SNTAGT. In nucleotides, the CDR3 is TGTGCCAGCAGTGACTCGACAGACAGTTACAATGAGCAGTTCTTC. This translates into CASSDSTDSYNEQFF.

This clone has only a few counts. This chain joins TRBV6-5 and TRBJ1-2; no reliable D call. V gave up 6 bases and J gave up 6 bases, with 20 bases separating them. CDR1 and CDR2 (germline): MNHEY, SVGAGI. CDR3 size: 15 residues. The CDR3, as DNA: TGTGCCAGCAGCCCCCCGCGCGGGGTAAGGAATGGCTACACCTTC. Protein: CASSPPRGVRNGYTF.

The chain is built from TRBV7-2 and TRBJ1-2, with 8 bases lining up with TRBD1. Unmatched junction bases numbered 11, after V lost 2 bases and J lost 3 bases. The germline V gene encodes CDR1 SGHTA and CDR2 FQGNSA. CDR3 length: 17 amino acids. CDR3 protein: CASSLRGQVPVDYGYTF. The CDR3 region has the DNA TGTGCCAGCAGCTTACGGGGACAGGTGCCAGTGGACTATGGCTACACCTTC. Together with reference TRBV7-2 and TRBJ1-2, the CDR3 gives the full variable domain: GAGVSQSPSNKVTEKGKDVELRCDPISGHTALYWYRQSLGQGLEFLIYFQGNSAPDKSGLPSDRFSAERTGGSVSTLTIQRTQQEDSAVYLCASSLRGQVPVDYGYTFGSGTRLTVV.

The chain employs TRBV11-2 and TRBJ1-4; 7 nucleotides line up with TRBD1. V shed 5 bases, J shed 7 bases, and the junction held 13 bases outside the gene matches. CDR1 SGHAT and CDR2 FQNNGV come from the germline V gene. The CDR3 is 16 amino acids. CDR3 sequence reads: CASSPPSRGRVEKLFF. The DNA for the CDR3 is TGTGCCAGCAGCCCCCCGTCGAGGGGGCGGGTTGAAAAACTGTTTTTT.

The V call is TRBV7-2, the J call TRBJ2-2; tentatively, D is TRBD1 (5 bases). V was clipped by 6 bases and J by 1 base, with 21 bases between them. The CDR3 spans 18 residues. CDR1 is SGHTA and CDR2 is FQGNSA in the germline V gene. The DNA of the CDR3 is TGTGCCAGCAGGATAAGGGGCCTTCTCAGGGAGAACACCGGGGAGCTGTTTTTT. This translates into CASRIRGLLRENTGELFF.

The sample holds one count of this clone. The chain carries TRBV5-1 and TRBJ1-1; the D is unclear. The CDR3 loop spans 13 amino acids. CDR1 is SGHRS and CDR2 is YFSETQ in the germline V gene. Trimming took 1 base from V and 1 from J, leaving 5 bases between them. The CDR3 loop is CASSLRGNTEAFF. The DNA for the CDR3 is TGCGCCAGCAGCTTGCGAGGGAACACTGAAGCTTTCTTT.

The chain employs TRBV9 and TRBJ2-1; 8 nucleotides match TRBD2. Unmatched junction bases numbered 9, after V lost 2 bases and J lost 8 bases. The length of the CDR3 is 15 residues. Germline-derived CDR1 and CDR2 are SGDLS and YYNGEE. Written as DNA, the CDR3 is TGTGCCAGCAGCGTCGATCCGGGACTAGTATATGAGCAGTTCTTC. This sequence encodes CASSVDPGLVYEQFF. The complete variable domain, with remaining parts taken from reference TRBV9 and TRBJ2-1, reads DSGVTQTPKHLITATGQRVTLRCSPRSGDLSVYWYQQSLDQGLQFLIQYYNGEERAKGNILERFSAQQFPDLHSELNLSSLELGDSALYFCASSVDPGLVYEQFFGPGTRLTVL.

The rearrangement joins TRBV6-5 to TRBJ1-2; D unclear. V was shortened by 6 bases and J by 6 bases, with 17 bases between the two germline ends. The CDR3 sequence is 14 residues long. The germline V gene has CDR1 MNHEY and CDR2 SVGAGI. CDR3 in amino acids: CASSRHPNYDGYTF. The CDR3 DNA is TGTGCCAGCAGCCGACACCCCAATTACGATGGCTACACCTTC.

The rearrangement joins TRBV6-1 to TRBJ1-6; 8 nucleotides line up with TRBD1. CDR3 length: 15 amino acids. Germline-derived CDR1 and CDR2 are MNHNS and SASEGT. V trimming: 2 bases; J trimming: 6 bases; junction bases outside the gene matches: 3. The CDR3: CASSENQGANSPLHF. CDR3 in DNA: TGTGCCAGCAGTGAAAACCAGGGGGCTAATTCACCCCTCCACTTT.

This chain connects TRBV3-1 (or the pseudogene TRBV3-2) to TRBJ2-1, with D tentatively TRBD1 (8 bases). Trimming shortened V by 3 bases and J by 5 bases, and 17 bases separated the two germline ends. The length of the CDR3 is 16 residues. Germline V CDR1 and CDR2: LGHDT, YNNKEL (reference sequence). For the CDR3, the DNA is TGTGCCAGCAGCCAGAGACAGGGGAGGGGGCACAATGAGCAGTTCTTC. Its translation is CASSQRQGRGHNEQFF.

The CDR3 coding sequence is TGTGCCACCAGTGATCACGGACAGAGCTCCTACGAGCAGTACTTC. It codes for CATSDHGQSSYEQYF. V is TRBV24-1 and J is TRBJ2-7; TRBD1 might be the D (6 bases). V was cut by 3 bases and J by 0 bases, with 11 bases left in between. This CDR3 has 15 residues. In germline, CDR1 is KGHDR, CDR2 SFDVKD.

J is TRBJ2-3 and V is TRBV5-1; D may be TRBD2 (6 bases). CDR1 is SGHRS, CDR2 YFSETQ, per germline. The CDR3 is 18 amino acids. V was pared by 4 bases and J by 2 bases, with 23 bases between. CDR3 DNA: TGCGCCAGCAGCCCCCACCCGTCCGATGGGGGGAACACAGATACGCAGTATTTT. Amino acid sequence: CASSPHPSDGGNTDTQYF.

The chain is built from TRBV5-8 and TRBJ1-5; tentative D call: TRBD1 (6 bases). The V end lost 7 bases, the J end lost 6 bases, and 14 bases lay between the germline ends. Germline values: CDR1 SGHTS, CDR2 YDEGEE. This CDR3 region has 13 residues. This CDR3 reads CASGARGSQPQHF. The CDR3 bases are TGTGCCAGCGGGGCCAGGGGATCTCAGCCCCAGCATTTT.